This T cell receptor beta chain is drawn from a study of blood T cell repertoires in COVID-19. Study background: In each case, the material was cDNA or gDNA derived from T cells, B-cell-depleted T cells, or PBMCs.

Trimming pared 2 bases from V and 0 bases from J, leaving 8 bases between. The CDR3 is 14 amino acids. Germline V gene sequence: CDR1 SEHNR, CDR2 FQNEAQ (reference sequence). Original methodology: How many nucleated cells were present was estimated from reference gene primer amplification. This table comes from immunoSEQ multiplex PCR, and its TCRdb copy is limited to in-frame clones, with some not included. V, J and clone size were drawn from that table, and D and trimming were deduced from the DNA. The sample yields fewer than 300,000 clones, about 91% seen once. The cohort comprised adults aged about 18 to 100 years residing in under 30 US areas.

The V call is TRBV7-9, the J call TRBJ2-7, with D possibly matching TRBD1 (5 bases). This TCR was sampled from a middle-aged woman with acute COVID-19. Sequenced: PBMCs or T cells enriched from blood (not recorded which). The CDR3 loop is CASSLRQGSYEQYF. In DNA form, the CDR3 reads TGTGCCAGCAGCTTAAGGCAGGGCTCCTACGAGCAGTACTTC.